Sequencing of this T cell receptor (beta chain) was carried out in a study of blood T cell repertoires in COVID-19. V lost 5 bases and J lost 5; bases outside the gene matches: 5. Germline CDR1 is LGHDT and CDR2 is YNNKEL (reference sequence). There are 15 residues in the CDR3. Profiled with immunoSEQ multiplex PCR; TCRdb holds only in-frame clones, not every one. The sample records some 48,000 clones, approximately 89% being singletons. Sequencing was performed on peripheral blood. The sequence was collected from an elderly woman with acute or convalescent COVID-19. The V call is TRBV3-1 (or the pseudogene TRBV3-2), the J call TRBJ2-3, with TRBD2 identical over 12 bases. CDR3 sequence reads: CASSGLAGGVDTQYF. In DNA form, the CDR3 reads TGTGCCAGCAGCGGCCTAGCGGGGGGGGTAGATACGCAGTATTTT.